These 19 T cell receptor beta chains came from one sample sequenced in a study of T-cell reconstitution after alpha-beta-depleted transplantation in children. As it was prepared, the TCRbeta library received unique molecular identifiers. TCRdb reanalysed the PCR reads using MiXCR and keeps one entry per CDR3 protein. This sample has about 580,000 distinct CDR3 sequences; 20% to 25% occur once, and the top ten carry 11% to 15%. The sample was PBMCs, mostly from graft donor cells, taken 360 days after TCRalphabeta/CD19-depleted stem cell transplant. The source of these receptors is a boy under two years old who had a stem cell transplant for acute myeloid leukemia, so the T cells may come from the graft donor.

In this sample, this clonotype turned up many times. This rearrangement joins TRBV20-1 to TRBJ2-7; maybe TRBD2 (7 bases). The CDR3 is 14 amino acids. The V gene lost 4 bases and the J gene lost 7 bases, with 20 bases spanning the gap. The germline CDR1 and CDR2 sequences are DFQATT and SNEGSKA (reference sequence). The CDR3 loop reads CSATPGGLLGEQYV. The CDR3 DNA is TGCAGTGCTACCCCCGGGGGGCTCTTGGGGGAGCAGTACGTC.

This CDR3 is CASSLAPGMWGQPQHF. CDR3 bases: TGTGCCAGCAGCTTAGCGCCGGGAATGTGGGGTCAGCCCCAGCATTTT. The chain joins TRBV7-8 to TRBJ1-5; unclear D gene. Germline-derived CDR1 and CDR2 are SGHVS and FQNEAQ. This CDR3 is 16 amino acids long. V lost 0 bases and J lost 6, with 15 bases in between.

The gene calls are TRBV5-1 and TRBJ1-2, with 7 bases matching TRBD1. The CDR3 has 15 amino acids. V lost 0 bases and J lost 7; bases outside the gene matches: 9. Germline CDR1 reads SGHRS; CDR2 reads YFSETQ. The CDR3 nucleotides are TGCGCCAGCAGCTTGGTCGAAACAGGGGAAGGTGGCTACACCTTC. Translation gives CASSLVETGEGGYTF.

This clonotype came up a few times. The chain employs TRBV5-1 and TRBJ1-5; D not certain. The ends were cut back, 7 bases at V and 6 bases at J, with 14 bases in the middle. CDR1 SGHRS and CDR2 YFSETQ come from the germline V gene. This CDR3 comprises 13 residues. CDR3 nucleotide sequence: TGCGCCAGCGCCGTTAATAGTGGTCAGCCCCAGCATTTT. This sequence encodes CASAVNSGQPQHF.

This clonotype was observed a handful of times. This chain links TRBV20-1 with TRBJ2-1; a possible D gene is TRBD2 (6 bases). CDR1 and CDR2 from the germline V gene are DFQATT and SNEGSKA (reference sequence). This CDR3 is built from 16 residues. V gave up 1 base and J gave up 8 bases, with 21 bases separating them. The CDR3 loop reads CSARAPDPRDVHEQFF. CDR3 nucleotide sequence: TGCAGTGCTAGAGCCCCAGACCCGCGGGATGTTCATGAGCAGTTCTTC.

This clonotype was recorded a few times. This sequence joins TRBV5-1 and TRBJ2-3, with no clear D. The V end lost 4 bases, the J end lost 2 bases, and 8 bases lay between the germline ends. This CDR3 has 13 residues. Germline assignment: CDR1 SGHRS and CDR2 YFSETQ. CDR3: CASSGKTTDTQYF. CDR3 sequence (DNA): TGCGCCAGCAGCGGCAAGACCACAGATACGCAGTATTTT.

This clonotype turned up a few times. This chain joins TRBV7-2 and TRBJ1-2; a weak D match, TRBD1 (6 bases). CDR1 is SGHTA, CDR2 FQGNSA, per germline. This CDR3 is 15 amino acids long. The V end lost 4 bases, the J end lost 2 bases, and 14 bases lay between the germline ends. CDR3 residues: CASSSNREFNYGYTF. In DNA form, the CDR3 reads TGTGCCAGCAGCTCCAACAGGGAGTTCAACTATGGCTACACCTTC. The full variable domain, in which reference TRBV7-2 and TRBJ1-2 provide the parts outside the CDR3, is GAGVSQSPSNKVTEKGKDVELRCDPISGHTALYWYRQSLGQGLEFLIYFQGNSAPDKSGLPSDRFSAERTGGSVSTLTIQRTQQEDSAVYLCASSSNREFNYGYTFGSGTRLTVV.

This clonotype was detected ten times or more. The chain couples TRBV12-3 or TRBV12-4 to TRBJ2-3; D uncertain. This CDR3 contains 12 residues. Trimming removed 6 bases at V and 4 bases at J, with 8 bases between. The CDR3 DNA reads as TGTGCCAGCAGCGTGACCCCAGATACGCAGTATTTT. This codes for CASSVTPDTQYF.

This clonotype has a count of ten or more. This chain connects TRBV6-5 to TRBJ1-1; D unclear. V was cut by 2 bases and J by 3 bases, with 7 bases left in between. The V gene's germline CDR1 is MNHEY and CDR2 SVGAGI. There are 13 residues in the CDR3. CDR3: CASSYGRDTEAFF. The CDR3 DNA sequence: TGTGCCAGCAGTTACGGTAGGGACACTGAAGCTTTCTTT.

At least ten counts were recorded for this clonotype. The V gene is TRBV29-1, the J gene TRBJ1-3; D is unresolved. This CDR3 is 13 amino acids long. Germline V gives CDR1 SQVTM, CDR2 ANQGSEA. Trimming took off 2 bases at V and 0 bases at J, with 5 bases between the two ends. The CDR3 spells CSVEPSSGNTIYF. CDR3 nucleotide sequence: TGCAGCGTTGAACCGAGCTCTGGAAACACCATATATTTT.

This clonotype was found a few times. This chain joins TRBV12-3 or TRBV12-4 and TRBJ1-2, with D hard to call. The CDR3 covers 15 residues. With 6 bases removed from V and 8 bases from J, the gap between germline ends came to 22 bases. The CDR3 sequence: CASSYGLGVLYGYTF. The CDR3 nucleotides read TGTGCCAGCAGCTACGGGTTAGGAGTACTTTACGGCTACACCTTC.

The V call is TRBV6-2 or TRBV6-3, the J call TRBJ1-2, with D perhaps TRBD1 (5 bases). V was trimmed by 5 bases and J by 0 bases, leaving 16 bases between them. This CDR3 is built from 16 residues. The germline CDR1 and CDR2 sequences are MNHEY and SVGEGT. The CDR3 sequence is CASSTGLGGPNYGYTF. The CDR3 coding sequence is TGTGCCAGCAGTACCGGCCTTGGGGGACCTAACTATGGCTACACCTTC.

The gene calls are TRBV28 and TRBJ2-7, with D unresolved. The CDR3 has 19 amino acids. Germline lookup yields CDR1 MDHEN and CDR2 SYDVKM. Trimming removed 4 bases from V and 0 bases from J, with 25 bases in between. CDR3 in amino acids: CASSSAPWGGGSPSYEQYF. CDR3 nucleotide sequence: TGTGCCAGCAGTTCAGCACCCTGGGGTGGCGGCAGCCCCTCCTACGAGCAGTACTTC. Variable domain in full (rest from reference TRBV28 and TRBJ2-7): DVKVTQSSRYLVKRTGEKVFLECVQDMDHENMFWYRQDPGLGLRLIYFSYDVKMKEKGDIPEGYSVSREKKERFSLILESASTNQTSMYLCASSSAPWGGGSPSYEQYFGPGTRLTVT.

This clonotype was seen a single time. The chain joins TRBV5-1 to TRBJ2-5; TRBD2 matches 11 bases. CDR1 SGHRS and CDR2 YFSETQ come from the germline V gene. Trimming at V came to 7 bases and at J to 3 bases, leaving 8 bases not matched to a gene. The CDR3 sequence is 15 residues long. The CDR3 is CASGAGLAVEETQYF. The CDR3 bases are TGCGCCAGCGGGGCGGGACTAGCGGTGGAAGAGACCCAGTACTTC.

This clonotype was seen repeatedly, ten times or more. The V and J genes are TRBV2 and TRBJ2-1; tentatively, D is TRBD1 (6 bases). The CDR3 spans 16 residues. The V gene's germline CDR1 is SNHLY and CDR2 FYNNEI. Trimming left V 6 bases short and J 0 bases short, with 15 bases between. The CDR3 coding sequence is TGTGCCAGCAGCGGGTCGAGGGGGAGCTCCTACAATGAGCAGTTCTTC. It is translated as CASSGSRGSSYNEQFF.

The chain has TRBV15 and TRBJ2-3, with TRBD1 matching over 8 bases. CDR1 and CDR2 (germline): LNHNV, YYDKDF (reference sequence). V lost 0 bases, J lost 5 bases, and 16 bases stayed unmatched. This CDR3 has 19 amino acids. CDR3 DNA: TGTGCCACCAGCAGAGATCTGGACAGGGCCCTAGGAGATAGAGATACGCAGTATTTT. Encoded protein: CATSRDLDRALGDRDTQYF.

The chain has TRBV27 and TRBJ1-2; 7 nucleotides align to TRBD1. CDR1 and CDR2 from the germline V gene are MNHEY and SMNVEV (reference sequence). V shed 5 bases and J 4 bases; nucleotides not matched to a gene: 7. The CDR3 length is 14 residues. CDR3 protein: CASSDSTGSYGYTF. The CDR3 coding sequence is TGTGCCAGCAGTGACTCGACAGGGAGCTATGGCTACACCTTC.

Only a few counts were recorded for this clonotype. The rearrangement uses TRBV20-1 and TRBJ2-3, with D maybe TRBD2 (6 bases). This CDR3 is 18 amino acids long. Per the germline V gene, CDR1 is DFQATT and CDR2 is SNEGSKA (reference sequence). Trimming shortened V by 0 bases and J by 3 bases, and 22 bases separated the two germline ends. The CDR3 spells CSARDGDDDGGVTDTQYF. CDR3 in DNA: TGCAGTGCTAGAGATGGGGACGACGATGGCGGGGTGACAGATACGCAGTATTTT.

V gene TRBV21-1 combines with J gene TRBJ1-1. TRBV21-1 is deemed a pseudogene. The CDR3 length is 12 residues. CDR3 protein: CASPQWNTEAFF. CDR3 DNA sequence: TGTGCCAGCCCACAGTGGAACACTGAAGCTTTCTTT.